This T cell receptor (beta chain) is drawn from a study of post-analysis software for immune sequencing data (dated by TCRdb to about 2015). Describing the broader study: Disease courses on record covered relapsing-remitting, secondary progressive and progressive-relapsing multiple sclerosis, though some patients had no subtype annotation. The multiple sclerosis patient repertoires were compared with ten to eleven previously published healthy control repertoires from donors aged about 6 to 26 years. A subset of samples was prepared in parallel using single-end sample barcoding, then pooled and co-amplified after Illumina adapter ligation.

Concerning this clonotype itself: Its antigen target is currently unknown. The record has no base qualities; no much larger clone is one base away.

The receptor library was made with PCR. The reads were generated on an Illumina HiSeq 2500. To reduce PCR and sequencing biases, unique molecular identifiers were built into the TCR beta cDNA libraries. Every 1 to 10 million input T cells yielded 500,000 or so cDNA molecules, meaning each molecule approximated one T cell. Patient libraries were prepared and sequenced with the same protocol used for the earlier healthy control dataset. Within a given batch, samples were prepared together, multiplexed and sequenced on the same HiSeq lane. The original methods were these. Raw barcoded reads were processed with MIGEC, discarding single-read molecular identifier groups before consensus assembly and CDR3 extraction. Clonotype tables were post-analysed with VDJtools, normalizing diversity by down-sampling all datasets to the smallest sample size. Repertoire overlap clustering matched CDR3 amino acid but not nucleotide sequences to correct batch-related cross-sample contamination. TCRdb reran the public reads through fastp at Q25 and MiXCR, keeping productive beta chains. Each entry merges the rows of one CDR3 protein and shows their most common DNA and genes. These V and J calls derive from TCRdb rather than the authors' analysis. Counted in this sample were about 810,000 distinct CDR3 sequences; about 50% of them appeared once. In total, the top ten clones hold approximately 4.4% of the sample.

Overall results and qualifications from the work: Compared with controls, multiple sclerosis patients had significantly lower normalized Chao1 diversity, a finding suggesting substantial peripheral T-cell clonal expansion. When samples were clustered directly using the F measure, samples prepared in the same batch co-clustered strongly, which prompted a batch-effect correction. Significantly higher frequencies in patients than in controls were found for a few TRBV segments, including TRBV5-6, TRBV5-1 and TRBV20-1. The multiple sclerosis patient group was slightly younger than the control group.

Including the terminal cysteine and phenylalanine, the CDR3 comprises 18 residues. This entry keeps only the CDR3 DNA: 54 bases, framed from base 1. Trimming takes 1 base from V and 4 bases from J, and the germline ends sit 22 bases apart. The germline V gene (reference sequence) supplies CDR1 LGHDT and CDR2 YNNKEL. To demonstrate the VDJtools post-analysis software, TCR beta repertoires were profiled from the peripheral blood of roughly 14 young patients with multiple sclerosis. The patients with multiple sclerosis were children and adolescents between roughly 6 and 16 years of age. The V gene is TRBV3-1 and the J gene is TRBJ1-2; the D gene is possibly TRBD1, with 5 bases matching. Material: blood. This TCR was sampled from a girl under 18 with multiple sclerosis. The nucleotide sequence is TGTGCCAGCAGCCAAGGACCTAGCAGGGCTACCACCGCCTATGGCTACACCTTC. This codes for CASSQGPSRATTAYGYTF.